This T cell receptor beta chain was found in a study of response to subunit inactivated influenza vaccine. Study conclusions and caveats: The authors suggested that few new T cells are recruited per seasonal influenza vaccination.

This clonotype was counted only a few times. As yet, its antigen is unknown. Germline lookup yields CDR1 SGHAT and CDR2 FQDESV (reference sequence). V lost 5 bases, J lost 6 bases, and 5 bases stayed unmatched. CDR3 length: 15 residues. One entry per CDR3 protein, called by TCRdb with MiXCR from the RT-PCR reads. The table shows some 640,000 distinct CDR3 sequences, with about 14% occurring only once. The source material was PBMCs from blood, sampled 14 to 15 days before vaccination. The chain carries TRBV11-1 and TRBJ2-1, with 12 bases fitting TRBD2. This clonotype was obtained from a man aged 50-60 years who received an inactivated influenza vaccine. Here the CDR3 DNA reads TGTGCCAGCAGCATACCGGGACTAGCGGGCAATGAGCAGTTCTTC. Amino acid sequence: CASSIPGLAGNEQFF.